This is a list of T cell receptor beta chains from one sample in a study of blood T cells in healthy people across ages. TCRdb re-called the 5' RACE reads with MiXCR, one entry per CDR3 protein. The sample holds approximately 1,000,000 distinct CDR3 sequences, more than 35% seen once. The sample consisted of blood. These receptors originate from an older woman in good health. CDR3s include the opening cysteine and the closing phenylalanine or tryptophan. The D gene is left open where the match is weak. Some rows mark clone size as missing; the rest say once, few, many or name a class of expanded clone.

>TRBJ1-6|TRBV4-2|-|-
TGTGCCAGCGGCCAAGAAGGGACACCGAGTTCACCCCTCCACTTT
CASGQEGTPSSPLHF
>TRBJ1-2|TRBV11-2|-|-
TGTGCCAGCAGCTATGTGGCAGCTAACTATGGCTACACCTTC
CASSYVAANYGYTF
>TRBJ1-3|TRBV12-3/TRBV12-4|-|-
TGTGCCAGCAGTGTAAGCGGATCTGGAAACACCATATATTTT
CASSVSGSGNTIYF
>TRBJ2-7|TRBV24-1|-|-
TGTGCCACCAGTGGACAGGGAGGGTCCTACGAGCAGTACTTC
CATSGQGGSYEQYF
>TRBJ1-6|TRBV20-1|-|few
TGCAGTGCTAGAGAAACGGATTCACCCCTCCACTTT
CSARETDSPLHF
>TRBJ2-7|TRBV20-1|TRBD1|-
TGCAGTGCCGTCGACCTAGGGACAGTCTCCTACGAGCAGTACTTC
CSAVDLGTVSYEQYF
>TRBJ2-4|TRBV18|-|-
TGTGTCAGCCCCCCGGAGAATGAAAACATTCAGTACTTC
CVSPPENENIQYF
>TRBJ2-1|TRBV7-9|-|-
TGTGCCAGCAGCTCGGAATCCAGGTCCATTGAGCAGTTCTTC
CASSSESRSIEQFF
>TRBJ2-1|TRBV11-2|-|-
TGTGCCAGCACCCCGGACCCCACCTACAATGAGCAGTTCTTC
CASTPDPTYNEQFF
>TRBJ2-5|TRBV10-3|-|few
TGTGCCATCAGTCGGCAAAACCAAGAGACCCAGTACTTC
CAISRQNQETQYF
>TRBJ1-4|TRBV20-1|-|once
TGCAGTGCTAGTGGGGGGGATAATGAAAAACTGTTTTTT
CSASGGDNEKLFF
>TRBJ2-4|TRBV9|-|-
TGTGCCAGCAGCGTAGGCCCCCTTAACGGAGAGCAGTACTTC
CASSVGPLNGEQYF
>TRBJ2-3|TRBV27|-|few
TGTGCCAGCAGTGCAGGAGCTACGCAGTATTTT
CASSAGATQYF
>TRBJ2-7|TRBV12-3/TRBV12-4|-|-
TGTGCCAGCAACGGCCTCCTTTACAATGAGCAGTACTTC
CASNGLLYNEQYF
>TRBJ2-1|TRBV20-1|-|few
TGCAGTGCTCCTTGGACAGCCGAGCAGTTCTTC
CSAPWTAEQFF
>TRBJ2-7|TRBV4-1|-|-
TGCGCCAGCAGCCAAGAGCTTAACCAAGTCGAGCAGTACTTC
CASSQELNQVEQYF
>TRBJ2-7|TRBV6-6|-|-
TGTGCCAGCAGTTACGGGGGGGGCGACGAGCAGTGCTTC
CASSYGGGDEQCF
>TRBJ2-1|TRBV6-1|TRBD1|-
TGTGCCAGCAGTGGACAGGGGGGGTACAATGAGCAGTTCTTC
CASSGQGGYNEQFF
>TRBJ1-2|TRBV29-1|TRBD1|many
TGCAGCGTTGCTGACAGGGCTAACTATGGCTACACCTTC
CSVADRANYGYTF
>TRBJ1-1|TRBV7-9|-|-
TGTGCCAGCGGCTCCACGGGAGTTACTGAAGCTTTCTTT
CASGSTGVTEAFF
>TRBJ2-5|TRBV29-1|TRBD2|-
TGCAGCGAAACGACTAGCGGGAGGTTCGATGAGCAGTACTTC
CSETTSGRFDEQYF
>TRBJ2-4|TRBV15|-|many
TGTGCCACCAGTTTGGGGCAAGAAAACATTCAGTACTTC
CATSLGQENIQYF
>TRBJ2-1|TRBV5-1|TRBD1|-
TGCGCCAGCAGCCCAAGGACAGGGGCTCCCCTCATTGGTTACAATGAGCAGTTCTTC
CASSPRTGAPLIGYNEQFF
>TRBJ1-5|TRBV14|-|-
TGTGCCAGCAGCCAAGATGCGGCAGGGTGGAAGAATCAGCCCCAGCATTTT
CASSQDAAGWKNQPQHF
>TRBJ2-5|TRBV15|-|many
TGTGCCACCAGCAGAGTGTCTAGGGTTGGGCAAGAGACCCAGTACTTC
CATSRVSRVGQETQYF
>TRBJ2-7|TRBV19|-|-
TGTGCCAGTAGGCCGGACTCCGGCCCATACAATGAGCAGTACTTC
CASRPDSGPYNEQYF
>TRBJ2-5|TRBV4-2|-|-
TGTGCCAGCAGCCAAGAAGGGGACAATGAGCAGTACTTC
CASSQEGDNEQYF
>TRBJ2-3|TRBV15|TRBD1|few
TGTGCCACCAGCAGAGAAGAGGGGGCGGGCAGCACAGATACGCAGTATTTT
CATSREEGAGSTDTQYF
>TRBJ1-2|TRBV20-1|TRBD1|few
TGCAGTGCTGTCAGTTACTTCTCCGGGACAGACCTAGTCGGCTACACCTTC
CSAVSYFSGTDLVGYTF
>TRBJ2-1|TRBV5-1|TRBD2|few
TGCGCCAGCAGCTTGGAACTAGCGACCAATGAGCAGTTCTTC
CASSLELATNEQFF
>TRBJ2-6|TRBV5-1|TRBD1|few
TGCGCCAGCAGCTTCCCGGACAGGGTCGGTGGGGCCAACGTCCTGACTTTC
CASSFPDRVGGANVLTF